These T cell receptor beta chains were read from a single sample in a study of T-cell memory formation after mild COVID-19. TCRdb re-derived calls from the 5' RACE reads in MiXCR, one entry per CDR3 protein. The sample carries some 300,000 distinct CDR3 sequences, 20% to 25% recorded once. The sequenced material came from PBMCs or a T cell subset sorted from them (not recorded which). These receptor sequences come from a man between 18 and 29 years old who had mild COVID-19 (a few samples of this study predate the infection). Cell type and time point are not known. CDR3s include the opening cysteine and the closing phenylalanine or tryptophan. A D gene is named only where the DNA matches it firmly. Expanded clones get a size class; other rows say once, few or many, or leave the size out.

V	size	length	D	J	CDR3	DNA
TRBV5-8	few	15	TRBD1	TRBJ1-5	CASREYRGGNQPQHF	TGTGCCAGCAGGGAATACAGGGGTGGCAATCAGCCCCAGCATTTT
TRBV14	.	11	.	TRBJ2-1	CASSHGTEQFF	TGTGCCAGCAGCCACGGGACAGAGCAGTTCTTC
TRBV5-1	many	15	TRBD1	TRBJ1-5	CASSLQGGGNQPQHF	TGCGCCAGCAGCTTACAGGGGGGGGGTAATCAGCCCCAGCATTTT
TRBV6-5	few	16	TRBD1	TRBJ2-2	CASSYSDRGVTGELFF	TGTGCCAGCAGTTATTCGGACAGGGGTGTCACCGGGGAGCTGTTTTTT
TRBV11-2	.	15	TRBD2	TRBJ2-4	CASSLLPSGYNIQYF	TGTGCCAGCAGCTTATTACCTAGCGGGTACAACATTCAGTACTTC
TRBV7-3	.	14	TRBD2	TRBJ2-3	CASSPPGTRDTQYF	TGTGCCAGCAGCCCGCCCGGGACTAGGGATACGCAGTATTTT
TRBV7-2	few	16	.	TRBJ2-6	CASSPTVFVEANVLTF	TGTGCCAGCAGCCCGACGGTTTTTGTTGAGGCCAACGTCCTGACTTTC
TRBV6-2/TRBV6-3	few	14	TRBD1	TRBJ2-7	CASALWDRGSEQYF	TGTGCCAGCGCCCTTTGGGACAGGGGCTCCGAGCAGTACTTC
TRBV2	.	14	.	TRBJ2-5	CASSDRGYQETQYF	TGTGCCAGCAGTGATAGAGGATACCAAGAGACCCAGTACTTC
TRBV2	few	17	TRBD1	TRBJ1-5	CASSSNRGAYSNQPQHF	TGTGCCAGCAGTTCTAACAGGGGCGCCTATAGCAATCAGCCCCAGCATTTT
TRBV4-3	.	16	TRBD2	TRBJ2-5	CASSPRGLAFQETQYF	TGCGCCAGCAGCCCCCGGGGACTAGCGTTCCAAGAGACCCAGTACTTC
TRBV14	.	14	.	TRBJ2-5	CASSHPRRLETQYF	TGTGCCAGCAGCCACCCAAGAAGGCTGGAGACCCAGTACTTC
TRBV4-3	.	15	.	TRBJ2-3	CASSQDLRSLDTQYF	TGCGCCAGCAGCCAAGACCTTAGGAGTTTGGATACGCAGTATTTT
TRBV7-2	few	12	.	TRBJ2-4	CASSFYDDIQYF	TGTGCCAGCAGCTTCTACGACGACATTCAGTACTTC
TRBV7-9	.	15	.	TRBJ2-5	CASSPPVLGQETQYF	TGTGCCAGCAGCCCCCCAGTATTGGGCCAAGAGACCCAGTACTTC
TRBV18	many	16	.	TRBJ1-6	CASSPEGTVNYSPLHF	TGTGCCAGCTCACCGGAGGGTACCGTGAACTATTCACCCCTCCACTTT
TRBV29-1	.	14	.	TRBJ2-1	CSVEARTPADEQFF	TGCAGCGTTGAAGCAAGGACTCCCGCGGATGAGCAGTTCTTC
TRBV7-7	few	14	.	TRBJ2-5	CASSPKASHETQYF	TGTGCTAGCAGCCCAAAGGCTAGTCACGAGACCCAGTACTTC
TRBV2	.	14	.	TRBJ1-1	CASSPRGGYTEAFF	TGTGCCAGCAGTCCCCGCGGGGGGTACACTGAAGCTTTCTTT
TRBV4-2	many	14	.	TRBJ1-4	CASSQETANEKLFF	TGTGCCAGCAGCCAAGAGACAGCTAATGAAAAACTGTTTTTT
TRBV9	few	15	.	TRBJ1-6	CASSKEWSGNSPLHF	TGTGCCAGCAGCAAGGAATGGAGTGGGAATTCACCCCTCCACTTT
TRBV12-3/TRBV12-4	.	17	TRBD2	TRBJ2-5	CASSPYQAGGYQETQYF	TGTGCCAGCAGTCCCTATCAAGCGGGGGGGTACCAAGAGACCCAGTACTTC
TRBV7-2	few	13	TRBD1	TRBJ1-2	CASSLDRVKGYTF	TGTGCCAGCAGCTTGGACAGGGTTAAGGGCTACACCTTC
TRBV27	.	17	.	TRBJ2-7	CASSSNAPRRGSYEQYF	TGTGCCAGCAGTTCGAACGCCCCCAGGAGGGGGTCCTACGAGCAGTACTTC
TRBV6-5	few	13	.	TRBJ2-5	CASSYSGQETQYF	TGTGCCAGCAGTTACTCGGGCCAAGAGACCCAGTACTTC
TRBV27	few	15	TRBD1	TRBJ1-4	CASSLSQGAPEKLFF	TGTGCCAGCAGTTTATCGCAGGGGGCGCCTGAAAAACTGTTTTTT
TRBV20-1	.	13	TRBD2	TRBJ2-3	CRGTSGDTDTQYF	TGCAGGGGGACTAGCGGGGACACAGATACGCAGTATTTT
TRBV7-9	.	15	.	TRBJ2-3	CASSSSLGWVDTQYF	TGTGCCAGCAGCTCGAGCCTGGGGTGGGTGGATACGCAGTATTTT
TRBV10-3	.	14	TRBD1	TRBJ2-3	CAISPGQGTDTQYF	TGTGCCATCAGTCCGGGACAGGGCACAGATACGCAGTATTTT
TRBV7-9	many	14	TRBD1	TRBJ2-5	CASSGTGEQETQYF	TGTGCCAGCAGTGGGACAGGGGAGCAAGAGACCCAGTACTTC
TRBV7-8	.	16	.	TRBJ1-4	CASSLARRGGGEKLFF	TGTGCCAGCAGCTTAGCGCGGAGGGGAGGAGGTGAAAAACTGTTTTTT
TRBV20-1	.	11	.	TRBJ2-3	CSARPFDTQYF	TGCAGTGCTCGGCCTTTCGACACGCAGTATTTT
TRBV5-1	few	13	.	TRBJ2-4	CASSLGVGDIQYF	TGCGCCAGCAGCTTGGGCGTGGGAGACATTCAGTACTTC
TRBV6-2/TRBV6-3	few	14	TRBD2	TRBJ2-7	CASRPGGSSYEQYF	TGTGCCAGCCGACCGGGGGGTAGCTCCTACGAGCAGTACTTC
TRBV7-9	few	13	.	TRBJ1-1	CASSLVVATEAFF	TGTGCCAGCAGCTTAGTCGTAGCCACTGAAGCTTTCTTT
TRBV12-3/TRBV12-4	few	16	TRBD2	TRBJ2-3	CASSLRLAGAYDTQYF	TGTGCCAGCAGTTTGAGGCTAGCGGGGGCTTACGATACGCAGTATTTT
TRBV6-5	.	13	.	TRBJ1-2	CASSPRDLYGYTF	TGTGCCAGCAGTCCCCGGGACCTCTATGGCTACACCTTC
TRBV5-6	.	14	TRBD1	TRBJ2-3	CASSLGTGWDTQYF	TGTGCCAGCAGCTTAGGGACAGGGTGGGATACGCAGTATTTT
TRBV7-6	.	14	TRBD2	TRBJ2-3	CASSPTGGLDTQYF	TGTGCCAGCAGCCCTACGGGAGGTCTGGATACGCAGTATTTT
TRBV5-1	many	17	.	TRBJ2-3	CASGNVEDGGLTDTQYF	TGCGCCAGCGGGAATGTCGAGGACGGGGGGCTTACAGATACGCAGTATTTT
TRBV7-6	.	14	.	TRBJ2-3	CASSLMGETDTQYF	TGTGCCAGCAGCTTAATGGGGGAAACAGATACGCAGTATTTT
TRBV7-9	.	18	TRBD2	TRBJ2-1	CASSPPTSGGAGYNEQFF	TGTGCCAGCAGCCCCCCGACTAGCGGGGGGGCCGGTTACAATGAGCAGTTCTTC
TRBV5-1	few	16	.	TRBJ2-2	CASSLFGSGNTGELFF	TGCGCCAGCAGCTTATTTGGCTCGGGGAACACCGGGGAGCTGTTTTTT
TRBV7-2	.	16	.	TRBJ1-1	CASSLSPGHTNTEAFF	TGTGCCAGCAGCTTGAGCCCGGGACACACGAACACTGAAGCTTTCTTT
TRBV19	.	15	TRBD1	TRBJ2-1	CATAGGWGVGNEQFF	TGTGCCACCGCAGGGGGCTGGGGAGTTGGGAATGAGCAGTTCTTC
TRBV4-1	few	16	TRBD1	TRBJ2-7	CASSQALTGDRYEQYF	TGCGCCAGCAGCCAAGCCTTGACAGGGGATAGGTACGAGCAGTACTTC
TRBV7-8	.	14	.	TRBJ1-5	CASSFDSYNQPQHF	TGTGCCAGCAGCTTTGACAGCTACAATCAGCCCCAGCATTTT
TRBV12-3/TRBV12-4	few	16	.	TRBJ1-5	CASSLVGRGGNQPQHF	TGTGCCAGCAGTTTAGTAGGGAGGGGGGGCAATCAGCCCCAGCATTTT
TRBV15	.	17	TRBD2	TRBJ2-5	CATSRDVGAGGQETQYF	TGTGCCACCAGCAGAGATGTGGGAGCGGGGGGCCAAGAGACCCAGTACTTC
TRBV5-4	once	13	.	TRBJ2-6	CAAGSSGANVLTF	TGTGCCGCGGGTTCCTCTGGGGCCAACGTCCTGACTTTC
TRBV6-5	.	13	.	TRBJ2-2	CASSVTGPGELFF	TGTGCCAGCAGTGTCACGGGGCCCGGGGAGCTGTTTTTT
TRBV20-1	.	16	TRBD1	TRBJ1-5	CSARDLGQGVNQPQHF	TGCAGTGCTAGAGATCTAGGACAGGGCGTCAATCAGCCCCAGCATTTT
TRBV7-2	many	14	.	TRBJ1-2	CASSLARTAYGYTF	TGTGCCAGCAGCTTAGCTAGGACAGCGTATGGCTACACCTTC
TRBV13	few	13	.	TRBJ2-3	CASTPLNADTQYF	TGTGCCAGCACCCCCCTTAATGCAGATACGCAGTATTTT
TRBV7-9	.	15	.	TRBJ2-2	CASSATVTATGELFF	TGTGCCAGCAGCGCGACCGTGACAGCCACCGGGGAGCTGTTTTTT
TRBV7-9	few	15	.	TRBJ1-6	CASDRGDTNNSPLHF	TGTGCCAGTGACCGGGGGGACACGAATAATTCACCCCTCCACTTT
TRBV5-1	few	17	TRBD2	TRBJ2-3	CASSAGRLAGITDTQYF	TGCGCCAGCAGCGCAGGGCGACTAGCGGGGATCACAGATACGCAGTATTTT